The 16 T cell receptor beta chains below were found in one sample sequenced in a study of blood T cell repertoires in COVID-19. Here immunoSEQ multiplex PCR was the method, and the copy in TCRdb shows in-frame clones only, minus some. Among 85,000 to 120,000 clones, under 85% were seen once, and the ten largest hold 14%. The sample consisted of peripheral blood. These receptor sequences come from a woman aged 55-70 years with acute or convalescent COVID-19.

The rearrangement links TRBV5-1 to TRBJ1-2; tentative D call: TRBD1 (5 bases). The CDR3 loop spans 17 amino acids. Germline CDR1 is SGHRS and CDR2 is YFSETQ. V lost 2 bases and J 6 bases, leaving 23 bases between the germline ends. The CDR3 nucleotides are TGCGCCAGCAGCTTTACTGGAGGTACAGGACTAGACCATGGCTACACCTTC. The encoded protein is CASSFTGGTGLDHGYTF.

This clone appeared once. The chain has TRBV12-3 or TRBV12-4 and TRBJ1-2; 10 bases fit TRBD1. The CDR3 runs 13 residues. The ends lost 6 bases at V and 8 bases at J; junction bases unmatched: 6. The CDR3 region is CASRGQGRRGYTF. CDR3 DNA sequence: TGTGCCAGCAGGGGACAGGGGCGGAGGGGCTACACCTTC.

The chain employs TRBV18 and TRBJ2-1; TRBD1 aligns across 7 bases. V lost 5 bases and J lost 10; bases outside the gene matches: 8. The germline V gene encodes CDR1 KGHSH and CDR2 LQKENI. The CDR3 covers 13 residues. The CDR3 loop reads CASSSWTGLEQFF. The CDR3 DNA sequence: TGTGCCAGCTCATCCTGGACAGGTTTGGAGCAGTTCTTC.

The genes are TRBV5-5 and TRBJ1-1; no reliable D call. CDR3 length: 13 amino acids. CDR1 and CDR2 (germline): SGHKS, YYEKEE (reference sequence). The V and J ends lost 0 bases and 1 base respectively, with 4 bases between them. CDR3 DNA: TGTGCCAGCAGCTTGGAGAGGAACACTGAAGCTTTCTTT. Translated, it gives CASSLERNTEAFF.

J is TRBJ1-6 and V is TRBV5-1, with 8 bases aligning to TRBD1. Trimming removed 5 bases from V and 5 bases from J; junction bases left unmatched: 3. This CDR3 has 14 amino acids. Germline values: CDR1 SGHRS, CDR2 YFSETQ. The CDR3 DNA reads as TGCGCCAGCAGTACAGGGGGGGATAATTCACCCCTCCACTTT. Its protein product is CASSTGGDNSPLHF.

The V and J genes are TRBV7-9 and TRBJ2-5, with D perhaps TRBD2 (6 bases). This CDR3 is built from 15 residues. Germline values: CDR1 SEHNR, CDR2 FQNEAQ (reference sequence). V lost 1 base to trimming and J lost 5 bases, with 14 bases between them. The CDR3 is CASSLVVGRRETQYF. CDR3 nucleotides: TGTGCCAGCAGCTTAGTGGTAGGGAGGCGGGAGACCCAGTACTTC.

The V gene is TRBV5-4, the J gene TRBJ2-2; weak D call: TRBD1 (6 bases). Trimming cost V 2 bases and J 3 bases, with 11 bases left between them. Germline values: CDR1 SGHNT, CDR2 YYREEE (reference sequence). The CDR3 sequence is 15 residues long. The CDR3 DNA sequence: TGTGCCAGCAGCTTCCGGGACACTTACACCGGGGAGCTGTTTTTT. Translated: CASSFRDTYTGELFF.

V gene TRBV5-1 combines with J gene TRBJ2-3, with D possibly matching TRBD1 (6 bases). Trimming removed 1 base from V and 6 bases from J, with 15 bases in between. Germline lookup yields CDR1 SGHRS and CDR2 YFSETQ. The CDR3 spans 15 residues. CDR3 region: CASSLFEQGGDTQYF. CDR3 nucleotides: TGCGCCAGCAGCTTGTTCGAACAGGGCGGTGATACGCAGTATTTT. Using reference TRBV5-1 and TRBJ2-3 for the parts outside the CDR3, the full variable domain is KAGVTQTPRYLIKTRGQQVTLSCSPISGHRSVSWYQQTPGQGLQFLFEYFSETQRNKGNFPGRFSGRQFSNSRSEMNVSTLELGDSALYLCASSLFEQGGDTQYFGPGTRLTVL.

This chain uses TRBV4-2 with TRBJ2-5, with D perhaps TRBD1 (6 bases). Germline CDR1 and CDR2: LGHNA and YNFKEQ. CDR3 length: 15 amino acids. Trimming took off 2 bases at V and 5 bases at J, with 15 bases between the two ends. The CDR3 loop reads CASSQQAERGETQYF. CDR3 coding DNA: TGTGCCAGCAGCCAACAGGCGGAGAGGGGGGAGACCCAGTACTTC.

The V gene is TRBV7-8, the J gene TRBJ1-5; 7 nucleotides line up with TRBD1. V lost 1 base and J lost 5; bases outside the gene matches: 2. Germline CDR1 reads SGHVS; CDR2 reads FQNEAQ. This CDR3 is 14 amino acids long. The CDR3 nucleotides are TGTGCCAGCAGCTTAGACAGGGGCTATCAGCCCCAGCATTTT. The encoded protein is CASSLDRGYQPQHF.

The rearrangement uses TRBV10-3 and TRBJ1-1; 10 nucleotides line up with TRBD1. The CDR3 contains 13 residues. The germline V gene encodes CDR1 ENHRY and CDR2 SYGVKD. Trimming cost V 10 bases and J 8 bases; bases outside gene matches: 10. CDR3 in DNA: TGTGCCACCAATAGGGACAGGGGCCCCGAAGCTTTCTTT. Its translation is CATNRDRGPEAFF.

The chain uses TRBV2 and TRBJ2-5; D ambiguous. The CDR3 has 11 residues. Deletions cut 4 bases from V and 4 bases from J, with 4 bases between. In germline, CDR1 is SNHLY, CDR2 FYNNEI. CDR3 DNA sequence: TGTGCCAGCAGTGTAATAGAGACCCAGTACTTC. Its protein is CASSVIETQYF.

The CDR3 DNA reads as TGTGCCAGCAGCCAAGTCATGACAGGTAACACTCAAGAGACCCAGTACTTC. Its translation: CASSQVMTGNTQETQYF. V gene TRBV3-1 (or the pseudogene TRBV3-2) combines with J gene TRBJ2-5, with D possibly being TRBD1 (6 bases). Between the trimmed V and J ends, which lost 1 base and 2 bases, there was a span of 17 bases. The CDR3 sequence is 17 residues long. CDR1 is LGHDT and CDR2 is YNNKEL in the germline V gene (reference sequence).

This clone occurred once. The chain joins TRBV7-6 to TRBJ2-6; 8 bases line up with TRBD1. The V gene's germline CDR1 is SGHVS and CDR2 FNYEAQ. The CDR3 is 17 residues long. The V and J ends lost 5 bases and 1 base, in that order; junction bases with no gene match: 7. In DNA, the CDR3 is TGTGCCAGCAGCGCCCAGGGGGCCGGGTCTGGGGCCAACGTCCTGACTTTC. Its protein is CASSAQGAGSGANVLTF.

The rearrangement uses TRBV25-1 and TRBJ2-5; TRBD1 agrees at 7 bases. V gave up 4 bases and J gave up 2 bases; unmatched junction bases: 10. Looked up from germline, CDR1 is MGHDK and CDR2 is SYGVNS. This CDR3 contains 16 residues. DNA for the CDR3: TGTGCCAGCAGTGCGACAAGGGGGCCGAAACAAGAGACCCAGTACTTC. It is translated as CASSATRGPKQETQYF.

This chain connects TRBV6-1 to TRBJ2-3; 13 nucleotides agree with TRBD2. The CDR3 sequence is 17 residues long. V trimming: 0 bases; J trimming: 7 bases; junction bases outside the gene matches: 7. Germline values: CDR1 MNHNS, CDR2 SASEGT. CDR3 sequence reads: CASSEAIGLAGVYTQYF. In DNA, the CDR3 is TGTGCCAGCAGTGAAGCTATAGGACTAGCGGGAGTATATACGCAGTATTTT.